This T cell receptor (beta chain) appears in the sequencing data of a study of cytomegalovirus exposure and HLA in healthy donors. Study-wide findings and caveats: Among the most significant clusters, several appeared linked to common viral pathogens in a later analysis.

Regarding this clone: Its antigen is not known.

It was with 60 Vbeta and 13 Jbeta primers that the PCR ran. Assay used: immunoSEQ multiplex PCR; TCRdb lists only in-frame clones, some missing. The sample includes just over 80,000 clones, 60% to 85% of them seen just once. In germline, CDR1 is MGHRA, CDR2 YSYEKL. The junction had 11 bases not matched to a gene; V was cut back by 0 bases and J by 3 bases. The CDR3 is 17 amino acids. Nominally healthy donors provided the samples, though records likely missed some immune exposures. The sample comprised PBMCs. This TCR derives from a man between 18 and 29 years old in good health and CMV-seropositive. The genes are TRBV4-1 and TRBJ2-7; 7 positions match TRBD2. CDR3 sequence: CASSQEPRGSGGYEQYF. The CDR3 DNA reads TGCGCCAGCAGCCAAGAACCTCGAGGGTCGGGGGGCTACGAGCAGTACTTC.